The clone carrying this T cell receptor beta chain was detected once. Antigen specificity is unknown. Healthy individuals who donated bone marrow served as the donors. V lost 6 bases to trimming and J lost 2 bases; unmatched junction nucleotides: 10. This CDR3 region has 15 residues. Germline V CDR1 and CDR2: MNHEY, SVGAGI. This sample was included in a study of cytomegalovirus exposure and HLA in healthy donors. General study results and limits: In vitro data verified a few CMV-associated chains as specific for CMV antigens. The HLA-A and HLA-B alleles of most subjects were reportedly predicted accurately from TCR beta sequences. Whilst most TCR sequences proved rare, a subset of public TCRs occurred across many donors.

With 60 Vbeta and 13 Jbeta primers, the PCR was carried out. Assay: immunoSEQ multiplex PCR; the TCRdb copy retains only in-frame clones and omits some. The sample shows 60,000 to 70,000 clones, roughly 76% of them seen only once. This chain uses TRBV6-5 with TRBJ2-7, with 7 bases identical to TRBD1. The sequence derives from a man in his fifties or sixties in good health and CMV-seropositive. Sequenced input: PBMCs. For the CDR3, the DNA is TGTGCCAGCAGCCCCGGGACAGAGCTTACCTACGAGCAGTACTTC. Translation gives CASSPGTELTYEQYF.